This TCR beta chain was sequenced for a study of cytomegalovirus exposure and HLA in healthy donors (TCRdb year 2017). Background on the whole study: In an earlier analysis of approximately 500 of the donors, under 300 Gb of sequence data and about 110 million unique TCR beta sequences from roughly 200 million T cells were reported. An early release that covered more than 550 HLA-typed donors contained around 300 gigabases of sequencing data and some 87 million unique TCR sequences. The genetic ancestry cluster associated with self-reported Caucasian donors included 81% of the 398 genotyped donors. The aim of the study was to test whether cataloging public T cell receptors could identify signatures of past pathogen exposure. The study used immunosequencing to profile the T cell repertoires of 670 or so subjects and linked those repertoires to cytomegalovirus serostatus. In addition to the first cohort of 666 subjects, a separate validation cohort of 100 to 150 different subjects was used. To predict cytomegalovirus infection status, the study brought together high-throughput TCR immunosequencing, statistical association of individual TCRs with disease status, and machine learning. In a later analysis, previously published TCR beta repertoires from roughly 710 donors were re-analyzed and high-resolution HLA genotyping was added so that TCR occurrence patterns could be studied. The later analysis used no new phenotypic data to find candidate immune exposures, relying instead on TCR beta sequences and their occurrence across donors. An earlier analysis of some 500 of the donors applied high-throughput TCR beta sequencing to assess whether each TCR beta V gene segment acted as functional or pseudogenic. Donor age, sex, ethnicity and CMV serostatus were collected together with the repertoire data. Genome-wide SNP genotypes for about 65% of the 666 donors were used in a later genetic analysis, which treated that subset as a discovery cohort. All discovery cohort repertoires had been generated on a single sequencing platform. HLA typing covered class I and class II loci at four-digit resolution. The number of typed donors differed by locus: about 620-630 for A, B, C, DRB1 and DQB1; some 540 for DQA1; around 580 for DPA1; and approximately 450 for DPB1. Four or five DR-DQ haplotypes were handled as single units for association and clustering, since linkage in the cohort was strong. Among over 350 genotyped donors of the cohort, an average of approximately 250,000 unique TCR beta nucleotide sequences were sequenced per donor, around 20% of them non-productive. On the study overall, not on this receptor specifically: The study gave a list of some 150 TCR beta chains associated with cytomegalovirus. A few of the identified cytomegalovirus-associated TCR beta chains were confirmed in vitro to be specific for cytomegalovirus antigens. In an earlier analysis of 587 of the donors, most TCR beta V segments appeared in productive rearrangements about 87% or about 30% of the time, broadly matching IMGT annotations. Sequencing depth was assumed to be roughly uniform across donors in the presence/absence analyses, though that assumption may not hold. When HLA alleles, especially DR and DQ, strongly co-occurred, attributing TCR associations to individual alleles was difficult. According to the authors, the approach could potentially be generalized to other disease states and immunological phenotypes. Only TCR beta chains were sequenced in this cohort, and the absence of alpha or paired-chain data limited detectable features. Compared with equally common non-associated chains, HLA-associated TCR beta chains in a later analysis were more clonally expanded and had lower generation probabilities. For the cohort, immune exposure information was limited to CMV serostatus. In a later analysis, several top co-occurrence clusters were reported to appear linked to parvovirus B19, influenza, CMV and Epstein-Barr virus. In a later analysis, the rate of TCR association differed among HLA loci, with DRB1 alleles having the most associated TCRs and HLA-C alleles having the fewest. HLA typing was unavailable for some donors at each locus, so association tests used only the typed subset. Most TCR sequences were seen in very few donors, while some public TCRs were found in many individuals. Cytomegalovirus status was reported to be diagnosed by the classifier with high specificity and sensitivity in both the original and validation cohorts. Some IMGT-functional V segments, including TRBV6-2 and TRBV6-3, could not be distinguished by the 87-base-pair reads and were therefore excluded. A further reported finding was that TCR beta sequences accurately predicted the HLA-A and HLA-B alleles for most subjects in the first cohort. In a later genetic analysis, a missense DCLRE1C variant was associated with V-gene and J-gene trimming of TCR beta chains, and the association was replicated in an independent cohort. According to a later analysis, most CMV-associated TCR beta chains appeared to be HLA-restricted, and the HLA associations seemed to be driven largely by CMV exposure. Correlated functional status among segregating V segments might reflect linkage disequilibrium, but an unknown experimental factor could not be ruled out. A later genetic analysis reported fewer N-insertions in productive TCRs among donors in an Asian-associated ancestry cluster than the 666-donor mean. Because counts were too low, roughly 16 rarely observed V segments, including chromosome 9 orphons, were excluded from the earlier analysis of 587 of the donors. Specific HLA alleles were associated with 16,951 TCR beta sequences at a false discovery rate of 0.05 in a later analysis. A cluster of highly shared sequence variants was judged likely to be a technical artifact of the sequencing pipeline.

The cohort comprised some 680 healthy bone marrow donors. At the time of sampling, every cohort member was nominally healthy, though immune exposures that went unrecorded were likely present. The donor tested CMV seropositive, placing the donor among the approximately 290 seropositive members of the cohort. A peripheral blood sample was collected from each donor, and TCR beta sequencing was performed on peripheral blood mononuclear cells. The Qiagen DNeasy Blood Extraction Kit was used to extract genomic DNA from the blood cell samples. From the cysteine up to the phenylalanine, the CDR3 has a length of 16 residues. The retained sequence is limited to the CDR3, 48 bases, with the frame set at the first base. CDR1 SGHNT and CDR2 YYREEE are derived from the germline V gene (reference sequence). V trim: 4 bases; J trim: 0 bases; unmatched bases: 7. Comment on this clone: Its antigen specificity is not known. It has no much larger one-base neighbor in the sample; base qualities were not kept.

The library was built by means of the immunoSEQ multiplex PCR assay. For the multiplex PCR, a mixture combining 60 forward primers for TCR Vbeta segments and 13 reverse primers for TCR Jbeta segments was used. Amplification of the CDR3 region of rearranged TCR beta genes was performed with a multiplex PCR assay on genomic DNA. On the Illumina HiSeq System, the amplified TCR beta libraries were sequenced as 87-base-pair reads. Per the source publication's procedure: A later analysis tallied tens of millions of unique TCR beta chains across the approximately 670 repertoires, and about 12 million of those chains were shared by two or more donors. Raw reads were error-corrected and collapsed into unique sequences with a nearest-neighbor algorithm that merged closely related sequences to remove PCR and sequencing errors. CDR3 sequences were aligned to IMGT reference sequences to assign V, D and J gene segments. For a sequence to be retained, a match of at least six nucleotides to both a V gene segment and a J gene segment was required. A rearrangement was called productive if the CDR3 had no stop codons and remained in frame with V and J, and every other rearrangement was called non-productive. CDR3 was defined by IMGT convention, running from the second conserved V-encoded cysteine to the conserved J-encoded phenylalanine. The earlier analysis of about 620 of the donors excluded sequences that lacked an unambiguous match to a single V gene segment. In an earlier analysis of roughly 600 of the donors, a V segment was called functional when productive rearrangements were above 56.7%, and segregating when the standard deviation between donors exceeded 5%. A statistical classification framework was developed to diagnose cytomegalovirus status using the catalog of TCR beta chain sequences. A later analysis assigned V and J genes by comparing TCR nucleotide sequences with IMGT/GENE-DB human TR gene sequences. The TCRdist pipeline was used in a later analysis to assign CDR3 sequences and most-parsimonious VDJ recombination scenarios. In a later analysis, each TCR beta chain was defined by its CDR3 amino acid sequence together with its V-gene family, and reads lacking a unique V-gene family were excluded. In a later analysis, fewer than 650 highly shared, low-generation-probability nucleotide sequences were removed to address suspected cross-contamination and a sequencing artifact. For each public chain, a later analysis derived a clonal expansion index from normalized ranks of inferred template counts within each repertoire. A later analysis computed generation probabilities with a VDJ recombination model fitted to out-of-frame rearrangements, and checked the results against IGoR. Hypergeometric tests were used in a later analysis to score TCR-TCR, TCR-HLA and TCR-CMV co-occurrence, with a repertoire-size bias correction applied to the TCR pairs. False discovery rates were estimated in a later analysis by permuting HLA or CMV assignments 20 times. In a later analysis, co-occurring TCRs were grouped using DBSCAN, with TCRdist sequence similarity added in when clustering inside HLA-allele-positive subsets. Co-occurrence clustering excluded repertoires with fewer than 30,000 or more than 120,000 public chains, plus five with anomalous nucleotide sharing. In its TCRdb copy, this immuneACCESS table keeps in-frame sequences only and misses some clones. Where compared with another copy, unresolved V genes explain less than half of these, and the others have no known cause. V and J calls and clone size are given by that table; D and trimming were obtained from the DNA. A total of approximately 76,000 clones appear in this sample, about 64% of them only once. Roughly 5.6% of the sample comes from the top ten.

Recombination joined TRBV5-4 with TRBJ1-1, and 9 bases in between align with TRBD1. Sequencing was done on a sample of PBMCs. This TCR derives from a man in his thirties or forties in good health and CMV-seropositive. The sequence in DNA is TGTGCCAGCAGCCGTCCCGGGACAGGGATGAACACTGAAGCTTTCTTT. It is translated as CASSRPGTGMNTEAFF.